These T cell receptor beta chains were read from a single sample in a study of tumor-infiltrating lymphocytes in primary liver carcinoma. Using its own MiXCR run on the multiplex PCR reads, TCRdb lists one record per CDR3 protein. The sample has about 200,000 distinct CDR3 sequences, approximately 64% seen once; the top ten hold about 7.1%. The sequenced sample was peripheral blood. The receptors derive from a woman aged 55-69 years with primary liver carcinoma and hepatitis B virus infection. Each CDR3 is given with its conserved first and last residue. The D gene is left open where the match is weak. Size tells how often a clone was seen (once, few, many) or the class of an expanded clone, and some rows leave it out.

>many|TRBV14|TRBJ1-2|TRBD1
CASSQEWTGRYYGYTF
TGTGCCAGCAGCCAAGAATGGACAGGGAGGTACTATGGCTACACCTTC
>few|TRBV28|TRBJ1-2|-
CASRPRGGGGDGYTF
TGTGCCAGCAGACCCCGAGGAGGTGGGGGGGATGGCTACACCTTC
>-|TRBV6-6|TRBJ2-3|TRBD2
CVSSYGLQGLAGGPGDTQYF
TGTGTCAGCAGTTACGGCCTGCAGGGACTAGCGGGAGGGCCGGGAGATACGCAGTATTTT
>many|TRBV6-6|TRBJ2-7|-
CASFRGYEQYF
TGTGCCAGCTTTAGAGGGTACGAGCAGTACTTC
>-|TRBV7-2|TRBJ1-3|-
CASSLEFRFGNTIYF
TGTGCCAGCAGCCTAGAGTTTCGGTTTGGAAACACCATATATTTT
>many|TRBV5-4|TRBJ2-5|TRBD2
CASSLPGGGETQYF
TGTGCCAGCAGCTTGCCGGGAGGTGGAGAGACCCAGTACTTC
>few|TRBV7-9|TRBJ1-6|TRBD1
CASSDTDRANSPLHF
TGTGCCAGCAGCGATACGGACAGGGCAAATTCACCCCTCCACTTT
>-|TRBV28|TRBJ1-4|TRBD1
CASSIGTELGKLFF
TGTGCCAGCAGCATCGGGACAGAACTGGGAAAACTGTTTTTT
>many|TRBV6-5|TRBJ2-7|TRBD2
CAERLANYEQYF
TGTGCAGAGAGACTAGCGAACTACGAGCAGTACTTC
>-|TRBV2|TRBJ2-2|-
CASRLSPNTGELFF
TGTGCCAGCAGGCTGTCTCCAAACACCGGGGAGCTGTTTTTT
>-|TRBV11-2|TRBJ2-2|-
CTSGLRVTGLNTGELFF
TGTACCAGCGGCTTGCGGGTGACAGGCTTGAACACCGGGGAGCTGTTTTTT
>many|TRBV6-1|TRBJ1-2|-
CASSEGTANYGYTF
TGTGCCAGCAGTGAAGGGACAGCTAACTATGGCTACACCTTC
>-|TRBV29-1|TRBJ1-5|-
CSVENQRGSTDTQHF
TGCAGCGTCGAAAACCAGCGGGGCTCCACAGATACGCAGCATTTT
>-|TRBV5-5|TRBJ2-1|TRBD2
CASSVRTSGGGEQFF
TGTGCCAGCAGCGTCCGGACTAGCGGGGGGGGTGAGCAGTTCTTC
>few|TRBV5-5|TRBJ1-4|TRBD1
CASRLTGPNEKLFF
TGTGCCAGCAGGTTGACAGGGCCTAATGAAAAACTGTTTTTT
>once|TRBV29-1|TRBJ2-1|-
CSVEGRISYDEQFF
TGCAGTGTTGAAGGCAGGATCTCCTACGATGAGCAGTTCTTC
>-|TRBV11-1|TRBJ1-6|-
CVCSPDRRSPLHF
TGTGTCTGCAGTCCTGACAGACGGTCACCCCTCCACTTT
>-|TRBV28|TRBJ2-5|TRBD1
CASSHRDRVYEETQYF
TGTGCCAGCAGTCACCGGGACAGGGTATACGAAGAGACCCAGTACTTC
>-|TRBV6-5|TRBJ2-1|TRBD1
CAGSYPEQGARNEQFF
TGTGCCGGCAGTTACCCAGAACAGGGGGCGCGGAATGAGCAGTTCTTC
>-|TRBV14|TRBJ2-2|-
CASSQVGHQNSGELFF
TGTGCCAGCAGTCAAGTTGGCCACCAAAACAGCGGGGAGCTGTTTTTT
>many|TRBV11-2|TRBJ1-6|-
CASSASLGGSPLHF
TGTGCCAGCAGCGCTAGCCTGGGCGGTTCACCCCTCCACTTT
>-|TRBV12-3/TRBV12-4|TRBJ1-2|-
CPSSFRRMPGYGYTF
TGTCCCAGCAGTTTCCGCCGGATGCCGGGGTATGGCTACACCTTC
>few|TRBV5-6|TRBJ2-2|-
CASSFGSNTGELFF
TGTGCCAGCAGCTTCGGCAGTAACACCGGGGAGCTGTTTTTT
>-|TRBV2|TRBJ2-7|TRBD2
CASTGTSQSEQYF
TGTGCCAGTACCGGGACTAGCCAATCCGAGCAGTACTTC
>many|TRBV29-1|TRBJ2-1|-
CSQRHSNNEQFF
TGCAGTCAAAGACACAGCAACAATGAGCAGTTCTTC
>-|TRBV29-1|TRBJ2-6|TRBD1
CGVEAPPGTGDTGANVLSF
TGCGGCGTTGAAGCCCCCCCCGGGACAGGGGATACTGGGGCCAACGTCCTGAGTTTC
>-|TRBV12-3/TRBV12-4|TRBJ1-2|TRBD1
CVSTPSGGCGYGYTF
TGTGTCAGCACCCCATCAGGGGGCTGTGGCTATGGCTACACCTTC